This T cell receptor (beta chain) was captured in a study of identical twins. From germline, CDR1 is DFQATT and CDR2 SNEGSKA (reference sequence). CDR3 length: 15 amino acids. J was trimmed by 9 bases and V by 5 bases; bases with no gene match: 10. TCRdb analysed the 5' RACE reads with MiXCR anew, one entry per CDR3 protein. Of 500,000 or so distinct CDR3 sequences listed, around 20% were seen once; the top ten hold about 0.91%. The sample also formed part of further work on T cells expressing NK-cell markers.

Sequencing was carried out using CD4+ T cells sorted from blood. The chain has TRBV20-1 and TRBJ2-5; 15 bases map to TRBD2. The TCR comes from a woman under 30 in good health. CDR3 sequence (DNA): TGCAGTGCTTCCTCGGGACTAGCGGGGGGTACGGCCCAGTACTTC. Its protein product is CSASSGLAGGTAQYF.